The 4 T cell receptor beta chains given below trace back to one sample, sequenced in a study of CD8 T cells in Susac syndrome. Reverse transcription of about 0.5 to 1 ug RNA used random hexamers. TCRdb fed the immunoSEQ multiplex PCR reads into MiXCR, producing one record per CDR3 protein. The table lists about 190,000 distinct CDR3 sequences, roughly 92% of them singletons. The source material was CD4+ T cells from PBMCs. All receptors come from a human donor in good health.

J is TRBJ1-1 and V is TRBV6-1; possibly TRBD1 for D (5 bases). The CDR3 runs to 15 residues. Germline V gene lookup returns CDR1 MNHNS and CDR2 SASEGT. The V and J ends lost 0 bases and 2 bases respectively, with 10 bases between them. The CDR3 is CASSEAHRINTEAFF. The CDR3 coding sequence is TGTGCCAGCAGTGAAGCGCACAGGATTAACACTGAAGCTTTCTTT.

The CDR3 protein is CASERETQYF. DNA for the CDR3: TGTGCCAGCGAGCGGGAGACCCAGTACTTC. This chain uses TRBV7-6 with TRBJ2-5; D may be TRBD2 (5 bases). This CDR3 contains 10 residues. The germline V gene has CDR1 SGHVS and CDR2 FNYEAQ. The V gene lost 8 bases and the J gene lost 5 bases, with 6 bases spanning the gap.

CDR3 bases: TGTGCCAGCTCACCATTACATTCAGGGGGCCACGGGGAGCTGTTTTTT. Its translation: CASSPLHSGGHGELFF. The chain employs TRBV18 and TRBJ2-2, with TRBD1 matching over 8 bases. This CDR3 has 16 residues. Unmatched junction bases numbered 9, after V lost 2 bases and J lost 7 bases. In germline, CDR1 is KGHSH, CDR2 LQKENI.

The rearrangement joins TRBV6-5 to TRBJ1-1; D ambiguous. The CDR3 has 12 residues. Trimming took off 6 bases at V and 5 bases at J, with 10 bases between the two ends. In germline, CDR1 is MNHEY, CDR2 SVGAGI. The CDR3 DNA sequence: TGTGCCAGCAGCACAGTCGGAACTGAAGCTTTCTTT. Translating gives CASSTVGTEAFF.